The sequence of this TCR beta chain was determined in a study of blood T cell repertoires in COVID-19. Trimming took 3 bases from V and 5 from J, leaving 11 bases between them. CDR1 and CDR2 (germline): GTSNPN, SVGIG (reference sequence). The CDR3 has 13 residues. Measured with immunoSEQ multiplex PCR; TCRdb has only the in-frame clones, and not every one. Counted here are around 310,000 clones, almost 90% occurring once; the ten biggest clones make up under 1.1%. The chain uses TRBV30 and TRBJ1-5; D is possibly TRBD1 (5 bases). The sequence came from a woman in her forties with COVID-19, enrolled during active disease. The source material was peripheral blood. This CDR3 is CAWRPRGDQPQHF. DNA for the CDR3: TGTGCCTGGAGGCCCCGGGGGGATCAGCCCCAGCATTTT.